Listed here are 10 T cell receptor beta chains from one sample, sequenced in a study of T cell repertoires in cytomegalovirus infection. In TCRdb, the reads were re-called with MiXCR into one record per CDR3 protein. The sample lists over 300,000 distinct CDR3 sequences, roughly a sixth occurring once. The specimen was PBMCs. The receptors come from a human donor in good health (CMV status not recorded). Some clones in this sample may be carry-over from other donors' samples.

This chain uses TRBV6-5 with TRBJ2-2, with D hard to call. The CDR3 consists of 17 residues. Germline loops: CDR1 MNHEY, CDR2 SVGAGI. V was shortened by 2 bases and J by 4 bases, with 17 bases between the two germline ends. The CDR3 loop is CASSYPGKGSGTGELFF. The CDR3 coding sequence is TGTGCCAGCAGTTACCCAGGAAAAGGATCCGGCACCGGGGAGCTGTTTTTT.

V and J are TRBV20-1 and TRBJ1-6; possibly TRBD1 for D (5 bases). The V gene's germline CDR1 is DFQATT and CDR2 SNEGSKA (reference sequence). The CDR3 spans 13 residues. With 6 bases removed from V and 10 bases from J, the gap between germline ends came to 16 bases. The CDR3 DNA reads TGCAGTGCGGTTCAGGGAATTGGGTCACCCCTCCACTTT. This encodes CSAVQGIGSPLHF.

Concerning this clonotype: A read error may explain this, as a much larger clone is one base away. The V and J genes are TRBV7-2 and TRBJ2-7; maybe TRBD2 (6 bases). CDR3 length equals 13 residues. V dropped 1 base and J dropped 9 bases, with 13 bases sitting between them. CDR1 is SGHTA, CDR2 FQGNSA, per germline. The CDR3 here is CASSLGGTDAQYF. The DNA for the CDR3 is TGTGCCAGCAGCTTAGGCGGGACGGACGCGCAGTACTTC.

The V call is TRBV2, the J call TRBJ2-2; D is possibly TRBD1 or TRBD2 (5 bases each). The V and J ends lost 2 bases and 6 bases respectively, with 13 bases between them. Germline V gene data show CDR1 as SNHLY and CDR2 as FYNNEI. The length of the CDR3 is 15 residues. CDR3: CASSEFGGFAGELFF. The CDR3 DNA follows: TGTGCCAGCAGTGAATTTGGGGGTTTTGCCGGGGAGCTGTTTTTT.

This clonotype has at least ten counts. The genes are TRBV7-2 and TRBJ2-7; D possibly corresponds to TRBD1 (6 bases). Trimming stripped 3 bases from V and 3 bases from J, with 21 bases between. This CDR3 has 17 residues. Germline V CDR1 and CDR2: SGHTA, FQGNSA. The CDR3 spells CASSFVGIGTRGYEQYF. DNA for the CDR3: TGTGCCAGCAGCTTTGTTGGCATAGGGACAAGAGGCTACGAGCAGTACTTC. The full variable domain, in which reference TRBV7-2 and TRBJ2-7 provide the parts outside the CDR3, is GAGVSQSPSNKVTEKGKDVELRCDPISGHTALYWYRQSLGQGLEFLIYFQGNSAPDKSGLPSDRFSAERTGGSVSTLTIQRTQQEDSAVYLCASSFVGIGTRGYEQYFGPGTRLTVT.

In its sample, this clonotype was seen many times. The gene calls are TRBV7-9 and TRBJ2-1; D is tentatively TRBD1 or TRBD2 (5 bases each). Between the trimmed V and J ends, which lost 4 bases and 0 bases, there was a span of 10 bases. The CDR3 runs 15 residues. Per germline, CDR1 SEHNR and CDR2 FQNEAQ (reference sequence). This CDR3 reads CASSSGTDSYNEQFF. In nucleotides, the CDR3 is TGTGCCAGCAGCTCCGGGACCGACTCCTACAATGAGCAGTTCTTC. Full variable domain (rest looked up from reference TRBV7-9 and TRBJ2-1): DTGVSQNPRHKITKRGQNVTFRCDPISEHNRLYWYRQTLGQGPEFLTYFQNEAQLEKSRLLSDRFSAERPKGSFSTLEIQRTEQGDSAMYLCASSSGTDSYNEQFFGPGTRLTVL.

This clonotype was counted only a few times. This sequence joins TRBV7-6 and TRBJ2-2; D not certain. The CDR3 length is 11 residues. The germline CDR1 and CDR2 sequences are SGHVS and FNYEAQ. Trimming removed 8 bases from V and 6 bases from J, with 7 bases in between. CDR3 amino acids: CASEPSGELFF. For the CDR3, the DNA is TGTGCCAGCGAACCTTCCGGGGAGCTGTTTTTT.

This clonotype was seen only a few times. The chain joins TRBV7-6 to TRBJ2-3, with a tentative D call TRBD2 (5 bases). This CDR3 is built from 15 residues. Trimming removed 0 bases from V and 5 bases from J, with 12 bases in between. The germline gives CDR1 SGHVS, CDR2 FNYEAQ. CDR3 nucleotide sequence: TGTGCCAGCAGCTTAGCCCTCGGGGTAGTAGATACGCAGTATTTT. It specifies CASSLALGVVDTQYF.

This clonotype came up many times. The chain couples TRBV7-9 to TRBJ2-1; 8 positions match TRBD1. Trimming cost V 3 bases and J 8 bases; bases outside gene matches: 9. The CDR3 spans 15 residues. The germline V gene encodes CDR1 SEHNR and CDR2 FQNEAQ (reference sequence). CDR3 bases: TGTGCCAGCAGCTTGCGGGGACAGGCGCTGGATGAGCAGTTCTTC. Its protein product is CASSLRGQALDEQFF.

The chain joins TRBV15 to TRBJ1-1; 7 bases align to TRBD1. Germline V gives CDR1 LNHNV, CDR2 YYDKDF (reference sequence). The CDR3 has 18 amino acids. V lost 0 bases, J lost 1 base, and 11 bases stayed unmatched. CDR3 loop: CATSRDTIGRTGNTEAFF. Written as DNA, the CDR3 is TGTGCCACCAGCAGAGATACGATCGGGCGGACAGGGAACACTGAAGCTTTCTTT.